These 14 T cell receptor beta chains came from one sample sequenced in a study of OX40 agonist ivuxolimab in advanced cancers. The assay was immunoSEQ multiplex PCR, and TCRdb's table has in-frame clones only and misses some. The sample carries tens of thousands of clones, roughly 84% recorded once. The material sequenced was CD4+ or CD8+ T cells sorted from blood, taken in a trial of the OX40 agonist ivuxolimab. The receptors stem from an adult with an advanced solid tumor such as melanoma, head and neck, liver or kidney cancer.

This chain links TRBV19 with TRBJ1-1; possible D gene TRBD1, 6 bases. The CDR3 is 14 amino acids. Germline loops: CDR1 LNHDA, CDR2 SQIVND (reference sequence). V lost 5 bases, J lost 7 bases, and 17 bases lay in between. The CDR3 coding sequence is TGTGCCAGTAGTGCACAGGGTTTCCCGTATGAAGCTTTCTTT. It codes for CASSAQGFPYEAFF.

This clone came up once. The genes are TRBV30 and TRBJ1-2; D may be TRBD1 (5 bases). The ends were cut back, 5 bases at V and 6 bases at J, with 16 bases in the middle. Germline lookup yields CDR1 GTSNPN and CDR2 SVGIG (reference sequence). The CDR3 runs to 13 residues. The CDR3 DNA reads TGTGCCTGGGGTCGGGGCATCGGGGATGGCTACACCTTC. It specifies CAWGRGIGDGYTF.

The CDR3 region is CASSGRDRGYGGELFF. The CDR3 DNA follows: TGTGCCAGCAGTGGAAGGGACAGGGGGTACGGCGGGGAGCTGTTTTTT. The chain joins TRBV6-1 to TRBJ2-2; 11 positions match TRBD1. This CDR3 contains 16 residues. The germline gives CDR1 MNHNS, CDR2 SASEGT. The ends lost 4 bases at V and 7 bases at J; junction bases unmatched: 8.

The rearrangement links TRBV6-6 to TRBJ2-1, with D unresolved. V lost 6 bases, J lost 4 bases, and 19 bases lay in between. CDR3 size: 16 residues. The germline V gene has CDR1 MNHNY and CDR2 SVGAGI (reference sequence). CDR3 in amino acids: CASRALDRYSYNEQFF. CDR3 nucleotide sequence: TGTGCCAGCAGAGCCCTGGACCGGTATTCATACAATGAGCAGTTCTTC.

This chain links TRBV20-1 with TRBJ1-1, with D unresolved. V was cut by 3 bases and J by 6 bases, with 8 bases left in between. The CDR3 is made up of 11 amino acids. Germline V lookup: CDR1 DFQATT, CDR2 SNEGSKA (reference sequence). CDR3 sequence reads: CSASDYPEAFF. DNA for the CDR3: TGCAGTGCTAGTGATTATCCTGAAGCTTTCTTT.

V and J are TRBV6-6 and TRBJ2-2; 8 positions match TRBD1. The J segment lost 2 bases and the V segment lost 4 bases, leaving 3 bases of the junction unmatched. The CDR3 runs to 15 residues. Per the germline V gene, CDR1 is MNHNY and CDR2 is SVGAGI (reference sequence). The CDR3, as DNA: TGTGCCAGCAGTTCATCAGGGGGCAACACCGGGGAGCTGTTTTTT. Protein product: CASSSSGGNTGELFF.

The rearrangement links TRBV5-6 to TRBJ2-3; D perhaps matches TRBD1 (5 bases). The CDR3 contains 16 residues. The V gene lost 0 bases and the J gene lost 2 bases, with 13 bases spanning the gap. Germline-derived CDR1 and CDR2 are SGHDT and YYEEEE. This CDR3 is CASSLVGSGFTDTQYF. CDR3 sequence (DNA): TGTGCCAGCAGCTTGGTAGGGTCAGGGTTCACAGATACGCAGTATTTT.

The chain recombines TRBV29-1 with TRBJ1-2; TRBD1 is a possible D gene (6 bases). The CDR3 covers 14 residues. Germline-derived CDR1 and CDR2 are SQVTM and ANQGSEA. Trimming shortened V by 1 base and J by 8 bases, and 17 bases separated the two germline ends. The chain's CDR3 is CSVEGAWGLGGYTF. The CDR3 DNA reads TGCAGCGTTGAAGGGGCATGGGGGCTAGGAGGCTACACCTTC.

The rearrangement joins TRBV5-1 to TRBJ2-1; D might be TRBD2 (5 bases). Trimming pared 0 bases from V and 2 bases from J, leaving 9 bases between. CDR1 and CDR2 (germline): SGHRS, YFSETQ. CDR3 length equals 15 residues. The DNA for the CDR3 is TGCGCCAGCAGCTTGGTAGAAGCGGCCTACAATGAGCAGTTCTTC. Translation: CASSLVEAAYNEQFF. The entire variable domain, with the rest obtained from reference TRBV5-1 and TRBJ2-1, is as follows: KAGVTQTPRYLIKTRGQQVTLSCSPISGHRSVSWYQQTPGQGLQFLFEYFSETQRNKGNFPGRFSGRQFSNSRSEMNVSTLELGDSALYLCASSLVEAAYNEQFFGPGTRLTVL.

The gene calls are TRBV7-9 and TRBJ2-7; 8 nucleotides agree with TRBD2. The CDR3 loop spans 17 amino acids. The trim removed 4 bases at V and 2 bases at J, leaving 13 bases unmatched. Germline CDR1 SEHNR, CDR2 FQNEAQ (reference sequence). The CDR3 is CASSSGLSSGVTYEQYF. In nucleotides, the CDR3 is TGTGCCAGCAGCTCAGGACTCAGTAGCGGGGTTACCTACGAGCAGTACTTC.

The V gene is TRBV14, the J gene TRBJ2-3, with 8 bases aligning to TRBD2. The CDR3 contains 16 residues. Trimming removed 4 bases from V and 2 bases from J; junction bases left unmatched: 8. Germline CDR1 is SGHDN and CDR2 is FVKESK. The CDR3 protein is CASSLHLAGNTDTQYF. CDR3 DNA sequence: TGTGCCAGCAGCCTACACTTAGCGGGGAACACAGATACGCAGTATTTT.

The genes are TRBV23-1 and TRBJ2-2, with D hard to call. TRBV23-1 is noted as an ORF with a role that remains uncertain. The CDR3 is 14 residues long. Trimming took 7 bases from V and 8 from J, leaving 17 bases between them. The DNA of the CDR3 is TGCGCCAGCAATGCCCGGCGGTTAGTTGGGGAGCTGTTTTTT. This gives the protein CASNARRLVGELFF.

This clone is a singleton in its sample. This chain links TRBV28 with TRBJ1-2; D unresolved. The germline V gene has CDR1 MDHEN and CDR2 SYDVKM. The V gene lost 2 bases and the J gene lost 5 bases, with 12 bases spanning the gap. The CDR3 totals 14 residues. CDR3 sequence (DNA): TGTGCCAGCAGTTTACCAGGAAAAAGATATGGCTACACCTTC. Translation: CASSLPGKRYGYTF.

The chain employs TRBV15 and TRBJ1-2, with TRBD1 matching 10 bases. CDR1 is LNHNV and CDR2 is YYDKDF in the germline V gene (reference sequence). The CDR3 loop spans 14 amino acids. V lost 1 base, J lost 4 bases, and 0 bases stayed unmatched. In nucleotides, the CDR3 is TGTGCCACCAGCAGAGGGGACAGGGGCTATGGCTACACCTTC. Its protein product is CATSRGDRGYGYTF.